This T cell receptor (beta chain) was identified in a study of blood T cell repertoires in COVID-19. A single count supports this clone. TCRdb keeps only in-frame clones here, not all; method: immunoSEQ multiplex PCR. Of roughly 250,000 clones listed, roughly four fifths are singletons. Germline V gene sequence: CDR1 LNHDA, CDR2 SQIVND (reference sequence). Trimming at V came to 7 bases and at J to 7 bases, leaving 11 bases not matched to a gene. CDR3 length: 15 residues. The source material was peripheral blood. This receptor was taken from a person aged 65 to 85 with COVID-19, enrolled during active disease. This chain connects TRBV19 to TRBJ2-1, with 9 bases identical to TRBD1. CDR3 sequence reads: CASTPQGASGNEQFF. Written as DNA, the CDR3 is TGTGCCAGTACCCCACAGGGGGCATCGGGGAATGAGCAGTTCTTC.